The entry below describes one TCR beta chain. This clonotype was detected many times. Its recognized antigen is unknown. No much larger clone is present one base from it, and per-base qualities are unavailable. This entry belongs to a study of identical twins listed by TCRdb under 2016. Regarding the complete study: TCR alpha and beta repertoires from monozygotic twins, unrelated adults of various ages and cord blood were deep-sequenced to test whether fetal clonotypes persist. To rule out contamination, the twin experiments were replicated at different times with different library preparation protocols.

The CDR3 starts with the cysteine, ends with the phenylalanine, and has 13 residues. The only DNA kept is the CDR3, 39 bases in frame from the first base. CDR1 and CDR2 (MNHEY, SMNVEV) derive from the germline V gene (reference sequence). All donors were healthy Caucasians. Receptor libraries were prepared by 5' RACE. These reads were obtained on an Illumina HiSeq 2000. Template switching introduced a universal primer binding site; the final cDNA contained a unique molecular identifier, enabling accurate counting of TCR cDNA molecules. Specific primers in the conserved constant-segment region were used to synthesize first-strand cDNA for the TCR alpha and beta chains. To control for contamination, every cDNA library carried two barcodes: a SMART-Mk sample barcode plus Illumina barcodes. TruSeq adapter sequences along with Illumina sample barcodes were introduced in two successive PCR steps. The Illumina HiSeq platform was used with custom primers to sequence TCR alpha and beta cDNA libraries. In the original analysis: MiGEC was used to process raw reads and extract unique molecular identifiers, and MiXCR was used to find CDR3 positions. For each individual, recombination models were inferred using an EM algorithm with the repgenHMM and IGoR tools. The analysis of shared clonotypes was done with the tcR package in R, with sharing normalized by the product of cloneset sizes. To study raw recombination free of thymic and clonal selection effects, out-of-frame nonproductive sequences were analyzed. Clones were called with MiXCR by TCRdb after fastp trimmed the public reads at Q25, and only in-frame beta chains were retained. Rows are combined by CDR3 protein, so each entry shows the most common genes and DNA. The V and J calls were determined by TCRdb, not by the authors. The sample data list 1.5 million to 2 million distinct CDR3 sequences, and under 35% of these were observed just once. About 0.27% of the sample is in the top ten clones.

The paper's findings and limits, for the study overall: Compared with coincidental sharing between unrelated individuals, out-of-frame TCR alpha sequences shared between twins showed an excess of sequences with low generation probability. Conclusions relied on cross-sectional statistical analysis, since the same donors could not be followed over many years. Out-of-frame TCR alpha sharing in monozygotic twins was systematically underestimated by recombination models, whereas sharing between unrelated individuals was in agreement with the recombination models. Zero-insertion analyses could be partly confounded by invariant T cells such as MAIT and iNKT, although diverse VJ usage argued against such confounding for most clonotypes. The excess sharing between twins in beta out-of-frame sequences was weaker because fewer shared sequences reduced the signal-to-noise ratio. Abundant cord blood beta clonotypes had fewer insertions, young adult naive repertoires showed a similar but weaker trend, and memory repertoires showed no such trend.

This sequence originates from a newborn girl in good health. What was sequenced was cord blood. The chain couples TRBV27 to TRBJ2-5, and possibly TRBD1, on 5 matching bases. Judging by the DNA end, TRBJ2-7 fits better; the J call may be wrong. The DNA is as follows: TGTGCCAGCAGTTTATCTAGGGGCCACGAGCAGTACTTC. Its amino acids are CASSLSRGHEQYF.